This entry lists 9 T cell receptor beta chains sequenced from one sample in a study of somatic mutations in cytotoxic T cells in rheumatoid arthritis. Method: immunoSEQ multiplex PCR; TCRdb's copy keeps in-frame clones and lacks some. The sample lists about 7,000 clones; 75% were seen once. Sequenced input: CD8+ T cells sorted from blood. Every receptor here comes from an adult with rheumatoid arthritis.

This chain uses TRBV18 with TRBJ2-5; 9 bases match TRBD1. Germline V lookup: CDR1 KGHSH, CDR2 LQKENI. The J segment lost 4 bases and the V segment lost 5 bases, leaving 5 bases of the junction unmatched. CDR3 length: 14 residues. CDR3 nucleotide sequence: TGTGCCAGCTCAGTGGGACAGGGATCAGAGACCCAGTACTTC. Its translation: CASSVGQGSETQYF.

The chain has TRBV7-8 and TRBJ2-3; 9 nucleotides agree with TRBD1. The J segment lost 2 bases and the V segment lost 4 bases, leaving 4 bases of the junction unmatched. The CDR3 is 15 amino acids. Germline CDR1 and CDR2: SGHVS and FQNEAQ. CDR3 loop: CASSSRDRVTDTQYF. The CDR3 bases are TGTGCCAGCAGCTCCCGGGACAGGGTCACAGATACGCAGTATTTT.

The chain couples TRBV20-1 to TRBJ2-5; D unclear. The CDR3 runs 10 residues. Germline assignment: CDR1 DFQATT and CDR2 SNEGSKA (reference sequence). V was clipped by 2 bases and J by 5 bases, with 3 bases between them. CDR3 sequence (DNA): TGCAGTGCTAGATCCGAGACCCAGTACTTC. Encoded protein: CSARSETQYF.

The rearrangement uses TRBV11-2 and TRBJ2-7; D is undetermined. Germline CDR1 SGHAT, CDR2 FQNNGV. V shed 4 bases and J shed 6 bases, with 19 bases lying between them. The CDR3 contains 15 residues. CDR3 nucleotides: TGTGCCAGCAGCTCCCTAGACCTCTTTCTTTCCGAGCAGTACTTC. Translated, it gives CASSSLDLFLSEQYF.

By share of the sample, this clone is medium-sized. CDR3 DNA sequence: TGTGCCAGTAGTATAGATGCTTTAGGGATGAATGAGCAGTTCTTC. It yields the protein CASSIDALGMNEQFF. The chain employs TRBV19 and TRBJ2-1; D is undetermined. Between the trimmed V and J ends, which lost 0 bases and 7 bases, there was a span of 13 bases. Germline CDR1 LNHDA, CDR2 SQIVND (reference sequence). The CDR3 is 15 residues long.

Sample share makes this clone medium-sized (0.01 to 0.1%). The genes are TRBV5-6 and TRBJ2-7, with D possibly called TRBD1 or TRBD2 (5 bases each). The germline V and J ends were trimmed by 4 bases and 2 bases, with 13 bases remaining between them. The CDR3 runs 14 residues. Per the germline V gene, CDR1 is SGHDT and CDR2 is YYEEEE. CDR3 region: CASSPGTPAYEQYF. CDR3 coding DNA: TGTGCCAGCAGCCCTGGGACCCCGGCCTACGAGCAGTACTTC.

V is TRBV30 and J is TRBJ2-5; 10 bases are a match to TRBD1. Germline-derived CDR1 and CDR2 are GTSNPN and SVGIG (reference sequence). Trimming removed 0 bases from V and 7 bases from J; junction bases left unmatched: 5. The CDR3 is made up of 14 amino acids. The DNA for the CDR3 is TGTGCCTGGAGTGTCCCGGACAGGGGGTGGACCCAGTACTTC. Its translation is CAWSVPDRGWTQYF.

This clone was recorded a few times. The gene calls are TRBV4-1 and TRBJ2-2; no reliable D call. Germline V gives CDR1 MGHRA, CDR2 YSYEKL. The CDR3 is 14 residues long. V was trimmed by 0 bases and J by 0 bases, leaving 2 bases between them. For the CDR3, the DNA is TGCGCCAGCAGCCAAGATCCGAACACCGGGGAGCTGTTTTTT. This gives the protein CASSQDPNTGELFF.

The chain couples TRBV7-2 to TRBJ2-7; D gene unclear. This CDR3 region has 13 residues. Germline V gene data show CDR1 as SGHTA and CDR2 as FQGNSA. Trimming stripped 1 base from V and 2 bases from J, with 6 bases between. The CDR3 coding sequence is TGTGCCAGCAGCTTAGAGTTCCCCTACGAGCAGTACTTC. Its translation: CASSLEFPYEQYF.